Below, 14 T cell receptor beta chains from the same sample are listed, as sequenced in a study of blood T cell repertoires in COVID-19. TCRdb's table, derived via immunoSEQ multiplex PCR, lists solely in-frame clones and lacks some. The sample includes roughly 120,000 clones, approximately 83% of them seen just once. Sample: peripheral blood. These receptors all stem from a woman in her seventies with acute or convalescent COVID-19.

The chain has TRBV11-1 and TRBJ2-7, with 10 positions matching TRBD1. The CDR3 runs to 15 residues. The germline V gene has CDR1 SGHAT and CDR2 FQDESV (reference sequence). Unmatched junction bases numbered 7, after V lost 5 bases and J lost 3 bases. The CDR3 DNA reads TGTGCCAGCAGCATTCCGGGACAGGGGATCTACGAGCAGTACTTC. Translation gives CASSIPGQGIYEQYF.

A few counts support this clone. The chain employs TRBV29-1 and TRBJ2-2; TRBD1 might be the D (5 bases). This CDR3 comprises 13 residues. Germline V gives CDR1 SQVTM, CDR2 ANQGSEA. Trimming removed 4 bases from V and 4 bases from J, with 10 bases in between. The CDR3 is CSVGRRATGELFF. The CDR3 DNA reads TGCAGCGTTGGTCGCAGGGCCACCGGGGAGCTGTTTTTT.

Written as DNA, the CDR3 is TGTGCCAGCAGCTCCTCGACTAGGTCGAAGACAGATACGCAGTATTTT. Translating gives CASSSSTRSKTDTQYF. The V and J genes are TRBV7-2 and TRBJ2-3, with D maybe TRBD2 (6 bases). This CDR3 region has 16 residues. CDR1 SGHTA and CDR2 FQGNSA come from the germline V gene. Trimming removed 4 bases at V and 3 bases at J, with 17 bases between.

This clone was seen only once. The chain is built from TRBV11-2 and TRBJ2-3, with 10 bases aligning to TRBD2. Trimming took 5 bases from V and 7 from J; bases not matched to a gene: 6. Germline assignment: CDR1 SGHAT and CDR2 FQNNGV. The CDR3 has 14 residues. The CDR3 sequence is CASSLSGGANTQYF. The CDR3, as DNA: TGTGCCAGCAGCCTCAGCGGGGGGGCAAATACGCAGTATTTT.

The chain joins TRBV18 to TRBJ1-3, with D perhaps matching TRBD1 (6 bases). The ends were cut back, 3 bases at V and 2 bases at J, with 8 bases in the middle. This CDR3 has 14 residues. Germline CDR1 KGHSH, CDR2 LQKENI. The CDR3 DNA follows: TGTGCCAGCTCACCCGGGACAACTGGAAACACCATATATTTT. It yields the protein CASSPGTTGNTIYF.

This clone has more than one count but fewer than ten. The chain employs TRBV5-1 and TRBJ1-1; D is unclear. This CDR3 has 14 amino acids. With 5 bases removed from V and 7 bases from J, the gap between germline ends came to 18 bases. Germline values: CDR1 SGHRS, CDR2 YFSETQ. The CDR3 is CASRQLEGYGEAFF. As DNA, the CDR3 is TGCGCCAGCAGGCAGTTGGAGGGATACGGTGAAGCTTTCTTT.

The chain couples TRBV10-3 to TRBJ1-5, with D tentatively TRBD1 (6 bases). V was clipped by 2 bases and J by 6 bases, with 14 bases between them. Germline V gene lookup returns CDR1 ENHRY and CDR2 SYGVKD. The CDR3 runs 15 residues. The CDR3 DNA is TGTGCCATCAGTGAGACCTCTAAACAGGGTCAGCCCCAGCATTTT. It yields the protein CAISETSKQGQPQHF.

The chain has TRBV15 and TRBJ2-5, with D possibly TRBD2 on 6 matching bases. Deletions cut 0 bases from V and 1 base from J, with 9 bases between. Germline CDR1 reads LNHNV; CDR2 reads YYDKDF (reference sequence). The CDR3 runs 15 residues. The CDR3 DNA sequence: TGTGCCACCAGCAGAGATGGAGGGCCCCAAGAGACCCAGTACTTC. Its translation: CATSRDGGPQETQYF.

The chain links TRBV14 to TRBJ1-1, with 8 bases fitting TRBD1. The ends lost 4 bases at V and 0 bases at J; junction bases unmatched: 4. Germline CDR1 and CDR2: SGHDN and FVKESK. The CDR3 totals 15 residues. In DNA form, the CDR3 reads TGTGCCAGCAGCCGTAGGACAGGGATGAACACTGAAGCTTTCTTT. This sequence encodes CASSRRTGMNTEAFF.

Only a few counts were recorded for this clone. The CDR3 sequence is CSVARYTGELFF. The DNA of the CDR3 is TGCAGCGTTGCACGGTACACCGGGGAGCTGTTTTTT. This sequence joins TRBV29-1 and TRBJ2-2, with unresolved D. CDR1 and CDR2 (germline): SQVTM, ANQGSEA. V lost 4 bases to trimming and J lost 3 bases, with 6 bases between them. The CDR3 length is 12 residues.

The rearrangement joins TRBV13 to TRBJ1-1; D not certain. CDR1 and CDR2 from the germline V gene are PRHDT and FYEKMQ (reference sequence). The V end lost 1 base, the J end lost 1 base, and 4 bases lay between the germline ends. This CDR3 comprises 13 residues. CDR3 in DNA: TGTGCCAGCAGCTTAGACAGGAACACTGAAGCTTTCTTT. It translates to CASSLDRNTEAFF.

This clone showed up just a few times. The genes are TRBV25-1 and TRBJ1-6; no firm D call. The CDR3 has 12 residues. V was shortened by 4 bases and J by 7 bases, with 5 bases between the two germline ends. Germline loops: CDR1 MGHDK, CDR2 SYGVNS. The CDR3 spells CASSALNSPLHF. CDR3 nucleotides: TGTGCCAGCAGTGCTTTAAATTCACCCCTCCACTTT.

Here the CDR3 reads CASSPPTSGSAGELFF. Here the CDR3 DNA reads TGTGCCAGCAGCCCTCCCACTAGCGGGAGTGCCGGGGAGCTGTTTTTT. V usage is TRBV6-2 or TRBV6-3 and J usage is TRBJ2-2, with 11 bases matching TRBD2. J was trimmed by 6 bases and V by 6 bases; bases with no gene match: 9. The CDR3 spans 16 residues. Germline V gene lookup returns CDR1 MNHEY and CDR2 SVGEGT.

The genes are TRBV7-7 and TRBJ2-5; 7 bases map to TRBD2. V was pared by 5 bases and J by 2 bases, with 5 bases of the junction left unmatched. From germline, CDR1 is SSHAT and CDR2 FNYEAQ (reference sequence). The length of the CDR3 is 14 residues. CDR3 in DNA: TGTGCCAGCAGCGATCCGGGGGGACAAGAGACCCAGTACTTC. This sequence encodes CASSDPGGQETQYF.